The T cell receptor beta chain described here comes from a study of technical replicates of blood from a handful of donors. V lost 5 bases and J lost 4; bases outside the gene matches: 5. The CDR3 covers 16 residues. Germline CDR1 SGHVS, CDR2 FNYEAQ. TCRdb's copy holds only in-frame clones and misses some; the assay was immunoSEQ multiplex PCR. The table records tens of thousands of clones, about 90% of them present only once. The TCR was taken from a human donor in good health. Some clones in this sample may be carry-over from other donors' samples. Sequencing used PBMCs. V usage is TRBV7-6 and J usage is TRBJ2-5, with TRBD2 matching 15 bases. The CDR3 loop is CASSPGLAGGAETQYF. CDR3 DNA: TGTGCCAGCAGCCCGGGACTAGCGGGAGGAGCAGAGACCCAGTACTTC.